These 6 T cell receptor beta chains share one sample of origin, sequenced in a study of cytomegalovirus exposure and HLA in healthy donors. With 60 Vbeta and 13 Jbeta primers, the PCR was carried out. Assay used: immunoSEQ multiplex PCR; TCRdb lists only in-frame clones, some missing. The sample totals about 130,000 clones; its top ten clones hold over 1.5%. Input material: PBMCs. The source of these receptors is a man between 18 and 35 years old in good health and CMV-seronegative.

The chain carries TRBV28 and TRBJ1-2, with a tentative D call TRBD1 (6 bases). From germline, CDR1 is MDHEN and CDR2 SYDVKM. V was cut by 2 bases and J by 8 bases, with 18 bases left in between. CDR3 length: 15 residues. The CDR3 DNA sequence: TGTGCCAGCAGTTTACCCCGGATTAGGGGGTTCGGCTACACCTTC. Translating gives CASSLPRIRGFGYTF.

J is TRBJ1-5 and V is TRBV28; no definite D call. There are 11 residues in the CDR3. With 4 bases removed from V and 9 bases from J, the gap between germline ends came to 7 bases. Germline V gives CDR1 MDHEN, CDR2 SYDVKM. CDR3: CASSSPLPQHF. CDR3 nucleotide sequence: TGTGCCAGCAGTTCCCCTCTGCCCCAGCATTTT.

The V and J genes are TRBV14 and TRBJ2-7, with 7 bases identical to TRBD1. There are 15 residues in the CDR3. CDR1 is SGHDN, CDR2 FVKESK, per germline. V dropped 0 bases and J dropped 6; count of bases not matched to a gene: 8. DNA for the CDR3: TGTGCCAGCAGCCAAGACCTAACAGGGGTACGCGAGCAGTACTTC. Translating it yields CASSQDLTGVREQYF.

J is TRBJ2-7 and V is TRBV28, with 9 bases lining up with TRBD1. The CDR3 is made up of 13 amino acids. Germline assignment: CDR1 MDHEN and CDR2 SYDVKM. Unmatched junction bases numbered 5, after V lost 5 bases and J lost 6 bases. CDR3 amino acids: CASSAGQGGEQYF. Written as DNA, the CDR3 is TGTGCCAGCAGTGCGGGACAGGGTGGCGAGCAGTACTTC.

V is TRBV27 and J is TRBJ2-7, with 8 bases identical to TRBD1. The CDR3 sequence is 15 residues long. Germline V gene sequence: CDR1 MNHEY, CDR2 SMNVEV (reference sequence). V dropped 6 bases and J dropped 2; count of bases not matched to a gene: 9. CDR3 bases: TGTGCCAGCAGAAGTCCCGGGACAGGCCCCTACGAGCAGTACTTC. Protein: CASRSPGTGPYEQYF.

This chain links TRBV5-1 with TRBJ1-1; D gene uncertain. The CDR3 is 13 residues long. Between the trimmed V and J ends, which lost 5 bases and 0 bases, there was a span of 8 bases. Germline V gene data show CDR1 as SGHRS and CDR2 as YFSETQ. CDR3 DNA sequence: TGCGCCAGCAGTTCAAATTTGAACACTGAAGCTTTCTTT. Amino acid sequence: CASSSNLNTEAFF.